This T cell receptor (beta chain) emerged from a study of human T cells and chemical hapten exposure. This clonotype was seen a few times. V lost 4 bases, J lost 5 bases, and 12 bases lay in between. In germline, CDR1 is SNHLY, CDR2 FYNNEI. The length of the CDR3 is 14 residues. From the RACE reads, TCRdb called clonotypes with MiXCR, one entry per CDR3 protein. This table holds more than 250,000 distinct CDR3 sequences, 8.6% found once. Time point here: pre-sensitization, week 0. Documented treatment: therapeutic diphenylcyclopropenone sensitization with weekly scalp DPC. Source: whole blood, taken in connection with sensitization to the hapten diphenylcyclopropenone (DPC). The chain links TRBV2 to TRBJ1-5; unclear D gene. The TCR was taken from a middle-aged woman with alopecia areata. Some clones in this sample may be carry-over from other donors' samples. The CDR3 reads CASSGESTYQPQHF. The CDR3 coding sequence is TGTGCCAGCAGTGGCGAATCCACCTATCAGCCCCAGCATTTT.